The source of this T cell receptor (beta chain) is a study of beta chain features in type 1 diabetes (dated by TCRdb to the late 2010s). As for the study more broadly: Patients and healthy donors did not differ in mean age, gender distribution, total cell number or subset yield. The study compared TCRB repertoires of sorted circulating CD4+ T cell subsets between recently diagnosed type 1 diabetes patients and matched healthy donors. A total of 100 million to 140 million sorted cells were examined across all samples, and the number of cells per subset was strongly correlated with RNA yield. Naive and central memory subsets were obtained from all 30 or so donors, but regulatory and stem cell-like memory subsets were isolated from only 8 patients and roughly eight healthy donors. Overall results and qualifications from the work: Sequencing cDNA rather than genomic DNA could over-represent highly expressing activated cells, although activation and CD3 levels did not differ between groups. Naive, central memory and regulatory TCRB repertoires appeared to be more similar among patients than among healthy donors. Fewer insertions and more nucleotide deletions at VDJ recombination sites were observed in patients with type 1 diabetes, implying thymic rearrangement abnormalities. HLA sub-analyses involved small numbers of individuals, so any influence of HLA type on TCRB rearrangement remained unresolved. Shorter templates might be favored by PCR, yet because patient and control samples were amplified and corrected together, any such skew would affect both groups equally. In all four CD4+ subsets, TCRB CDR3 length was moderately but significantly shorter in type 1 diabetes patients.

Each donor gave one peripheral blood draw, approximately 0.11 L on average, collected into heparinised tubes. A BD FACSAria II was used to sort naive, central memory, regulatory and stem cell-like memory CD4+ T cells with a panel that included CD45RO, CCR7, CD25, CD127, CD95 and CD27. A purity above 95% was achieved for all sorted populations. Right away, PBMCs were isolated by Lymphoprep density gradient centrifugation and were stained directly, with no culture step. So that batch effects would be minimized, each experiment stained and sorted samples in pairs, pairing one healthy donor with one patient. From the cysteine up to the phenylalanine, the CDR3 has a length of 13 residues. Only the CDR3 region is kept as DNA, spanning 39 bases read in frame from base 1. The V and J ends are trimmed by 7 bases and 7 bases, leaving 13 bases between them. As encoded in the germline V gene, CDR1 is SNHLY while CDR2 is FYNNEI.

This clone was counted many times. There is no known antigen for this receptor. Base qualities are not provided; no much larger clone lies one nucleotide away. The entire amount of isolated RNA was reverse transcribed using the High Capacity cDNA Reverse Transcription Kit, so the sequenced TCRB transcripts were expressed ones. Naive, central memory and regulatory T cell samples underwent deep immunoSEQ sequencing, averaging about 3.57 million total reads per sample. Sorted cells were lysed in RLT buffer, and RNA was extracted using DNase-treated RNeasy Micro or Mini kits according to cell number. To prevent cross-contamination, each cell subset was processed individually, whereas patient and healthy donor samples were processed jointly. Using the immunoSEQ multiplex PCR, TCRB sequences were amplified from cDNA into 87-bp fragments spanning the CDR3 region. Sequencing of the amplicons was performed on the Illumina HiSeq platform. The source study handled its data this way. Synthetic template baselines were used to correct PCR bias computationally, reads within Hamming distance 2 were collapsed, and singletons that could not be merged were discarded. Reads were aligned to IMGT to assign V, D and J genes, CDR3 length, and insertions or deletions at six rearrangement sites. Clonotype counts were normalized to sorted cell number within each subset before computing true diversity and Gini coefficients with the tcR R package. The overlap coefficient, calculated on TCRB nucleotide sequences, was used to quantify repertoire sharing. TCRdb limited this immuneACCESS table to in-frame rearrangements with V and J called. A share of clones is missing; checked studies link under half to unresolved V genes, and the rest is unexplained. For V, J and clone size, that table is used; D and trimming come from the DNA. This sample gives over 300,000 clones in total; around 9.7% of them show up just once. The ten largest clones take up less than 1.2% of the sample.

Rearrangement joined TRBV2 to TRBJ1-4; the D region possibly corresponds to TRBD1 (5 bases align). The sequenced sample consisted of central memory CD4+ T cells from blood. The sequence came from a man aged 25-40 years with type 1 diabetes. CDR3 protein: CASKQGTSEKLFF. The bases are TGTGCCAGCAAACAAGGGACGAGTGAAAAACTGTTTTTT.